These 30 T cell receptor beta chains originate from one sample sequenced in a study of T cell repertoires in aging, cancer and after chemotherapy. Rearranged V-D-J TRB sequences were amplified with a mixed TRB-A/B primer pool. TCRdb re-derived calls from the multiplex PCR reads in MiXCR, one entry per CDR3 protein. The sample records some 10,000 distinct CDR3 sequences, under 45% being singletons. Amplification of TCR beta used genomic DNA extracted from peripheral blood. Sequencing was done on a sample of blood. The receptors come from a human donor in good health.

This clonotype qualifies as medium-sized (0.01 to 0.1%). J is TRBJ1-2 and V is TRBV27; D is ambiguous. The germline CDR1 and CDR2 sequences are MNHEY and SMNVEV (reference sequence). V lost 6 bases and J lost 4, with 9 bases in between. This CDR3 comprises 12 residues. The CDR3, as DNA: TGTGCCAGCAGAAAAGTGGGCTATGGCTACACCTTC. This sequence encodes CASRKVGYGYTF.

This chain connects TRBV6-5 to TRBJ2-1, with TRBD1 matching 8 bases. CDR1 MNHEY and CDR2 SVGAGI come from the germline V gene. This CDR3 comprises 15 residues. J lost 6 bases, V lost 2 bases, and 6 bases had no gene match. CDR3 in amino acids: CASSYQGQGFNEQFF. As DNA, the CDR3 is TGTGCCAGCAGTTACCAAGGACAGGGTTTCAATGAGCAGTTCTTC.

The chain employs TRBV5-6 and TRBJ2-7; a weak D match, TRBD2 (6 bases). CDR1 SGHDT and CDR2 YYEEEE come from the germline V gene. V lost 4 bases and J lost 5, with 13 bases in between. The CDR3 is 13 amino acids. The CDR3, as DNA: TGTGCCAGCAGCGGAGGGACCGGACACGAGCAGTACTTC. It translates to CASSGGTGHEQYF.

This clonotype has just a few counts. The chain employs TRBV18 and TRBJ2-7; 7 bases align to TRBD1. This CDR3 comprises 14 residues. Germline CDR1 KGHSH, CDR2 LQKENI. V lost 3 bases to trimming and J lost 3 bases; unmatched junction nucleotides: 5. The CDR3 sequence is CASSPGSGGYEQYV. In DNA, the CDR3 is TGTGCCAGCTCACCTGGGTCAGGGGGCTACGAGCAGTACGTC.

This clonotype has just a few counts. The rearrangement uses TRBV20-1 and TRBJ2-1, with TRBD1 identical over 8 bases. Germline V lookup: CDR1 DFQATT, CDR2 SNEGSKA (reference sequence). This CDR3 region has 13 residues. The V and J ends lost 4 bases and 10 bases, in that order; junction bases with no gene match: 9. The CDR3 region has the DNA TGCAGTGCTACCGGACAGGGCAACAGCGAGCAGTTCTTC. As protein: CSATGQGNSEQFF.

By proportion, this clonotype is medium-sized. V gene TRBV12-3 or TRBV12-4 combines with J gene TRBJ1-2, with D uncertain. The V end was cut by 5 bases, the J end by 0 bases, with 7 bases between. The CDR3 consists of 13 residues. The CDR3 DNA reads TGTGCCAGCAGTCTCACACCTAACTATGGCTACACCTTC. This gives the protein CASSLTPNYGYTF.

J is TRBJ2-1 and V is TRBV20-1, with D perhaps matching TRBD1 (5 bases). The CDR3 is made up of 14 amino acids. Between the trimmed V and J ends, which lost 3 bases and 4 bases, there was a span of 13 bases. CDR1 and CDR2 (germline): DFQATT, SNEGSKA (reference sequence). The CDR3, as DNA: TGCAGTGCTAGTGTAAGGGGCAGATACAATGAGCAGTTCTTC. This translates into CSASVRGRYNEQFF.

There are a few counts of this clonotype. V gene TRBV6-1 combines with J gene TRBJ2-3, with unresolved D. V lost 4 bases and J 8 bases, leaving 10 bases between the germline ends. The length of the CDR3 is 12 residues. Germline CDR1 reads MNHNS; CDR2 reads SASEGT. DNA of the CDR3: TGTGCCAGCAGTGTAAAGGCAGGTACGCAGTATTTT. Protein sequence: CASSVKAGTQYF.

The sample holds a few counts of this clonotype. CDR3 DNA: TGTGCCAGTAGTATAGTCCCTAGCGGGGTTATAAATGAGCAGTTCTTC. This translates into CASSIVPSGVINEQFF. This chain connects TRBV19 to TRBJ2-1, with TRBD2 identical over 9 bases. Germline CDR1 reads LNHDA; CDR2 reads SQIVND (reference sequence). CDR3 length: 16 residues. The J segment lost 7 bases and the V segment lost 1 base, leaving 8 bases of the junction unmatched.

The gene calls are TRBV7-3 and TRBJ2-1; TRBD2 agrees at 9 bases. This CDR3 has 15 amino acids. Germline loops: CDR1 SGHTA, CDR2 FQGTGA. The trim removed 2 bases at V and 2 bases at J, leaving 1 base unmatched. This CDR3 reads CASSLAGGPYNEQFF. CDR3 DNA sequence: TGTGCCAGCAGCTTAGCGGGGGGGCCCTACAATGAGCAGTTCTTC.

About this clonotype: The missing conserved phenylalanine or tryptophan at the end of this CDR3 makes a read error likely. The chain is built from TRBV5-6 and TRBJ1-2; D is undetermined. Trimming stripped 2 bases from V and 4 bases from J, with 9 bases between. Germline V gives CDR1 SGHDT, CDR2 YYEEEE. The CDR3 is made up of 13 amino acids. Here the CDR3 reads CASSLFSTYGYTL. The DNA of the CDR3 is TGTGCCAGCAGCTTATTCAGTACCTATGGCTACACCTTG.

This clonotype was picked up a small number of times. This chain joins TRBV14 and TRBJ1-2; TRBD1 aligns across 9 bases. The CDR3 consists of 15 residues. Trimming at V came to 2 bases and at J to 6 bases, leaving 7 bases not matched to a gene. Per germline, CDR1 SGHDN and CDR2 FVKESK. This CDR3 reads CASSQTGTGSHGYTF. The CDR3, as DNA: TGTGCCAGCAGCCAAACCGGGACAGGGAGCCATGGCTACACCTTC.

This clonotype has a handful of counts. V gene TRBV5-6 combines with J gene TRBJ1-5; tentatively, D is TRBD1 (6 bases). Germline V gives CDR1 SGHDT, CDR2 YYEEEE. The germline V and J ends were trimmed by 4 bases and 6 bases, with 14 bases remaining between them. The CDR3 sequence is 14 residues long. The CDR3 sequence: CASSIRGLGQPQHF. The CDR3, as DNA: TGTGCCAGCAGCATCCGGGGGCTCGGTCAGCCCCAGCATTTT. Full variable domain (rest looked up from reference TRBV5-6 and TRBJ1-5): DAGVTQSPTHLIKTRGQQVTLRCSPKSGHDTVSWYQQALGQGPQFIFQYYEEEERQRGNFPDRFSGHQFPNYSSELNVNALLLGDSALYLCASSIRGLGQPQHFGDGTRLSIL.

This clonotype was detected only a few times. CDR3 DNA: TGTGCCAGCAGCCGCCGGGACAAAACTAACTATGGCTACACCTTC. Translation: CASSRRDKTNYGYTF. The rearrangement joins TRBV6-6 to TRBJ1-2; the D gene is possibly TRBD1 (6 bases). The CDR3 runs to 15 residues. Trimming left V 6 bases short and J 0 bases short, with 14 bases between. Germline V lookup: CDR1 MNHNY, CDR2 SVGAGI (reference sequence).

The sample holds a few counts of this clonotype. The rearrangement links TRBV4-1 to TRBJ1-2, with D tentatively TRBD1 (5 bases). V was pared by 1 base and J by 2 bases, with 11 bases between. Germline V gives CDR1 MGHRA, CDR2 YSYEKL. The CDR3 is made up of 15 amino acids. CDR3 sequence reads: CASSQVQGSNYGYTF. CDR3 nucleotides: TGCGCCAGCAGCCAAGTCCAGGGTTCGAACTATGGCTACACCTTC.

This clonotype was detected only a few times. The chain's CDR3 is CASSLRDRTYEQYF. The CDR3 nucleotides are TGTGCCAGCAGCCTCCGGGACAGGACTTACGAGCAGTACTTC. This chain uses TRBV6-1 with TRBJ2-7; 8 nucleotides match TRBD1. Germline CDR1 and CDR2: MNHNS and SASEGT. V dropped 6 bases and J dropped 4; count of bases not matched to a gene: 8. This CDR3 contains 14 residues.

This clonotype appeared a single time. The V call is TRBV20-1, the J call TRBJ2-4, with D unclear. Germline V gives CDR1 DFQATT, CDR2 SNEGSKA (reference sequence). Trimming took 2 bases from V and 0 from J, leaving 5 bases between them. CDR3 length equals 13 residues. This CDR3 reads CSARTEAKNIQYF. The CDR3 DNA sequence: TGCAGTGCTAGAACAGAAGCCAAAAACATTCAGTACTTC.

This clonotype was recorded a few times. The chain joins TRBV12-3 or TRBV12-4 to TRBJ1-3; a possible D gene is TRBD1 (6 bases). This CDR3 region has 15 residues. Trimming removed 1 base from V and 1 base from J, with 8 bases in between. CDR3: CASSLGTASGNTIYF. In DNA, the CDR3 is TGTGCCAGCAGTTTAGGGACAGCTTCTGGAAACACCATATATTTT.

This clonotype was recorded a few times. The chain recombines TRBV5-4 with TRBJ1-2, with TRBD1 identical over 7 bases. The germline CDR1 and CDR2 sequences are SGHNT and YYREEE (reference sequence). Losses at the gene ends were 4 bases for V and 8 bases for J; bases not matched to a gene: 8. The CDR3 length is 13 residues. The CDR3 DNA reads TGTGCCAGCAGCCTAGACAGGGTGAGGGGCTACACCTTC. Protein sequence: CASSLDRVRGYTF.

The genes are TRBV20-1 and TRBJ2-1; TRBD2 aligns across 16 bases. Looked up from germline, CDR1 is DFQATT and CDR2 is SNEGSKA (reference sequence). V lost 0 bases, J lost 8 bases, and 7 bases stayed unmatched. The CDR3 runs to 17 residues. The DNA for the CDR3 is TGCAGTGCTAGAGAGGCCGGGACTAGCGGGGGGGCTGATGAGCAGTTCTTC. Translating it yields CSAREAGTSGGADEQFF.

This chain connects TRBV20-1 to TRBJ1-2; D gene ambiguous. Germline V gives CDR1 DFQATT, CDR2 SNEGSKA (reference sequence). Trimming removed 1 base from V and 3 bases from J, with 9 bases in between. This CDR3 is 13 amino acids long. The CDR3 nucleotides read TGCAGTGCTAGAGTTAGTAGGGACTATGGCTACACCTTC. Amino acids: CSARVSRDYGYTF.

This clonotype was seen a few times. The V call is TRBV6-6, the J call TRBJ1-6; D possibly corresponds to TRBD1 (6 bases). Germline V lookup: CDR1 MNHNY, CDR2 SVGAGI (reference sequence). V was clipped by 8 bases and J by 6 bases, with 17 bases between them. The CDR3 is 15 amino acids. The CDR3 here is CASDDVARGNSPLHF. DNA for the CDR3: TGTGCCAGCGACGACGTGGCCAGGGGTAATTCACCCCTCCACTTT.

CDR3: CASRLGWADGYTF. The CDR3 nucleotides are TGTGCCAGCAGGTTAGGGTGGGCCGATGGCTACACCTTC. The chain is built from TRBV5-4 and TRBJ1-2; D not certain. CDR1 is SGHNT and CDR2 is YYREEE in the germline V gene (reference sequence). The CDR3 consists of 13 residues. V dropped 5 bases and J dropped 6 bases, with 14 bases sitting between them. Based on the CDR3 plus reference TRBV5-4 and TRBJ1-2, the full variable domain is ETGVTQSPTHLIKTRGQQVTLRCSSQSGHNTVSWYQQALGQGPQFIFQYYREEENGRGNFPPRFSGLQFPNYSSELNVNALELDDSALYLCASRLGWADGYTFGSGTRLTVV.

This clonotype was counted a few times. V and J are TRBV27 and TRBJ2-7; no clear D gene. The germline CDR1 and CDR2 sequences are MNHEY and SMNVEV (reference sequence). The CDR3 runs 14 residues. V lost 0 bases and J lost 2, with 8 bases in between. CDR3: CASSLSGRTYEQYF. The CDR3 DNA follows: TGTGCCAGCAGTTTATCGGGCCGGACCTACGAGCAGTACTTC.

The genes are TRBV6-1 and TRBJ1-2; perhaps TRBD1 as D (5 bases). Germline V CDR1 and CDR2: MNHNS, SASEGT. CDR3 length equals 14 residues. V lost 7 bases, J lost 1 base, and 13 bases lay in between. CDR3 region: CASTKSQGNYGYTF. CDR3 DNA: TGTGCCAGCACCAAATCCCAGGGTAACTATGGCTACACCTTC.

Relative to its sample, this clonotype is medium-sized (0.01 to 0.1%). This chain uses TRBV20-1 with TRBJ1-2; TRBD1 might be the D (5 bases). The V gene lost 5 bases and the J gene lost 9 bases, with 13 bases spanning the gap. Germline CDR1 reads DFQATT; CDR2 reads SNEGSKA (reference sequence). This CDR3 contains 11 residues. The CDR3 sequence is CSARAQGRYTF. The CDR3 DNA follows: TGCAGTGCTCGGGCCCAGGGCCGCTACACCTTC.

The table lists this clonotype with a few counts. This sequence joins TRBV12-3 or TRBV12-4 and TRBJ1-6; no firm D call. Trimming pared 6 bases from V and 7 bases from J, leaving 4 bases between. The CDR3 consists of 11 residues. The CDR3 DNA is TGTGCCAGCAGAGAAAATTCACCCCTCCACTTT. Translation: CASRENSPLHF.

For this clonotype: A junction end diverges from the germline sequence, so it may reflect a read error. This chain links TRBV4-1 with TRBJ1-1; TRBD1 matches at 7 bases. Germline V CDR1 and CDR2: MGHRA, YSYEKL. The CDR3 length is 14 residues. The CDR3 DNA follows: TGTGCCAGCAGCCAACAGGGGATGAACACTGAAGCTTTCTTT. This codes for CASSQQGMNTEAFF.

V gene TRBV4-1 combines with J gene TRBJ1-5; D ambiguous. Germline lookup yields CDR1 MGHRA and CDR2 YSYEKL. The CDR3 is 13 amino acids. Trimming stripped 2 bases from V and 2 bases from J, with 4 bases between. In nucleotides, the CDR3 is TGCGCCAGCAGCCAATTGGGCAATCAGCCCCAGCATTTT. Translating gives CASSQLGNQPQHF.

This clonotype has only a few counts. The CDR3 bases are TGTGCCAGCAGTTCTCTGGGGACAGGGAAAGCTTTCTTT. This gives the protein CASSSLGTGKAFF. The chain uses TRBV6-6 and TRBJ1-1, with 9 bases that match TRBD1. CDR3 size: 13 residues. The V and J ends lost 4 bases and 9 bases, in that order; junction bases with no gene match: 6. From germline, CDR1 is MNHNY and CDR2 SVGAGI (reference sequence).